The 8 T cell receptor beta chains below come from one sample, sequenced in a study of T cells in tuberculosis. Profiled with immunoSEQ multiplex PCR; TCRdb holds only in-frame clones, not every one. Of approximately 31,000 clones detected, nearly 97% appear once; the ten largest clones hold over 2%. The sequenced sample consisted of PBMCs. The receptors were gathered from a donor aged 10-35 years with latent tuberculosis or without tuberculosis infection.

This chain connects TRBV7-2 to TRBJ2-7; 12 bases agree with TRBD1. The trim removed 5 bases at V and 3 bases at J, leaving 5 bases unmatched. There are 15 residues in the CDR3. The germline gives CDR1 SGHTA, CDR2 FQGNSA. The CDR3, as DNA: TGTGCCAGCAGCAGGGACAGGGGGCGCCACTACGAGCAGTACTTC. This sequence encodes CASSRDRGRHYEQYF.

V gene TRBV10-2 combines with J gene TRBJ1-2; the match to TRBD1 covers 7 bases. Germline-derived CDR1 and CDR2 are WSHSY and SAAADI. The CDR3 runs to 15 residues. V lost 7 bases to trimming and J lost 2 bases; unmatched junction nucleotides: 10. The CDR3 DNA reads as TGCGCCAGCAACCCCCTACAGGGGACAAACTATGGCTACACCTTC. Translating it yields CASNPLQGTNYGYTF.

The chain combines TRBV5-1 with TRBJ1-3; possible D gene TRBD1, 6 bases. The CDR3 is 13 residues long. Trimming pared 7 bases from V and 4 bases from J, leaving 12 bases between. Germline CDR1 reads SGHRS; CDR2 reads YFSETQ. In DNA form, the CDR3 reads TGCGCCAGCGGTTCGGGGGGCGGAAACACCATATATTTT. Translating it yields CASGSGGGNTIYF.

The chain links TRBV10-1 to TRBJ2-3; 12 bases align to TRBD2. V lost 1 base, J lost 3 bases, and 5 bases stayed unmatched. The CDR3 is made up of 17 amino acids. In germline, CDR1 is WNHNN, CDR2 SYGVQD (reference sequence). Here the CDR3 reads CASSELASGGATDTQYF. The CDR3 nucleotides are TGCGCCAGCAGTGAGTTAGCTAGCGGGGGGGCTACAGATACGCAGTATTTT.

This chain links TRBV10-1 with TRBJ2-5; the match to TRBD1 covers 9 bases. Germline V gene data show CDR1 as WNHNN and CDR2 as SYGVQD (reference sequence). The CDR3 has 13 residues. J was trimmed by 5 bases and V by 6 bases; bases with no gene match: 4. Here the CDR3 DNA reads TGCGCCAGCAGCCGCGACAGGGGGGAGACCCAGTACTTC. This sequence encodes CASSRDRGETQYF.

This clone was observed once. The V gene is TRBV19, the J gene TRBJ1-6, with 10 bases fitting TRBD1. Germline assignment: CDR1 LNHDA and CDR2 SQIVND (reference sequence). J was trimmed by 9 bases and V by 5 bases; bases with no gene match: 4. The CDR3 runs to 14 residues. CDR3 bases: TGTGCCAGTAGTTCTTGGGACAGGGGTTCACCCCTCCACTTT. Protein sequence: CASSSWDRGSPLHF.

V and J are TRBV6-5 and TRBJ2-2; the match to TRBD1 covers 8 bases. The CDR3 loop spans 15 amino acids. With 6 bases clipped from V and 0 bases from J, the junction kept 3 bases outside the gene matches. Germline assignment: CDR1 MNHEY and CDR2 SVGAGI. The CDR3 sequence is CASRTGATNTGELFF. CDR3 in DNA: TGTGCCAGCAGGACAGGGGCCACGAACACCGGGGAGCTGTTTTTT.

Only one count was recorded for this clone. This sequence joins TRBV29-1 and TRBJ1-2; 8 bases are a match to TRBD1. Germline V lookup: CDR1 SQVTM, CDR2 ANQGSEA. V shed 6 bases, J shed 6 bases, and the junction held 3 bases outside the gene matches. This CDR3 is built from 11 residues. CDR3 sequence: CSVRTGNGYTF. Here the CDR3 DNA reads TGCAGCGTCCGGACAGGGAATGGCTACACCTTC. Drawing the rest from reference TRBV29-1 and TRBJ1-2, the complete variable domain is SAVISQKPSRDICQRGTSLTIQCQVDSQVTMMFWYRQQPGQSLTLIATANQGSEATYESGFVIDKFPISRPNLTFSTLTVSNMSPEDSSIYLCSVRTGNGYTFGSGTRLTVV.